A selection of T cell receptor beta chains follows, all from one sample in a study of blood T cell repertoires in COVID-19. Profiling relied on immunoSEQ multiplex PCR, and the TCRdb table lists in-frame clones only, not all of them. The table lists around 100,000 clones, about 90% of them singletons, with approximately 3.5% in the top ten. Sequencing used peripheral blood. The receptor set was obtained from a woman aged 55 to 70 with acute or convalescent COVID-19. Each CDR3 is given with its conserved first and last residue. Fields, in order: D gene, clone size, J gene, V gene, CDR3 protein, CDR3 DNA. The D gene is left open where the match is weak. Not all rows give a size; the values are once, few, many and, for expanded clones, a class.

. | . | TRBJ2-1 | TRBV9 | CASSVIAGTNNEQFF | TGTGCCAGCAGCGTAATCGCGGGGACGAACAATGAGCAGTTCTTC
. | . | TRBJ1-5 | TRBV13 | CASSIGGANSNQPQHF | TGTGCCAGCAGCATTGGGGGGGCAAATAGCAATCAGCCCCAGCATTTT
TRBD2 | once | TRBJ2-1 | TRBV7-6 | CASRPIAGEKNNEQFF | TGTGCCAGCAGACCCATAGCGGGAGAAAAAAACAATGAGCAGTTCTTC
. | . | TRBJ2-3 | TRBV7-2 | CASSFYRTDTQYF | TGTGCCAGCAGCTTTTATCGGACAGATACGCAGTATTTT
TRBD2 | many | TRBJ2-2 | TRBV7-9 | CASSLVGLAGDAGELFF | TGTGCCAGCAGCTTAGTGGGACTAGCGGGAGATGCCGGGGAGCTGTTTTTT
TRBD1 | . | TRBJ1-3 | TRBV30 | CAWSVLALTGRSTIYF | TGTGCCTGGAGTGTATTAGCCCTGACAGGGCGGAGCACCATATATTTT
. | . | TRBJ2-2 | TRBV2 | CASSGVLRGPGELFF | TGTGCCAGCAGTGGGGTTCTAAGGGGTCCCGGGGAGCTGTTTTTT
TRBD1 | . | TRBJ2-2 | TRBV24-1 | CATSDLNRGPGELFF | TGTGCCACCAGTGATTTAAACAGGGGGCCCGGGGAGCTGTTTTTT
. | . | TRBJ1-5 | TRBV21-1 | CASPTITGPEYRNQPQHF | TGTGCCAGTCCTACGATCACAGGGCCCGAGTACCGCAATCAGCCCCAGCATTTT
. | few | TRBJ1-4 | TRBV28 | CASSFWGKVEGGEKLFF | TGTGCCAGCAGTTTCTGGGGTAAAGTTGAGGGAGGGGAAAAACTGTTTTTT
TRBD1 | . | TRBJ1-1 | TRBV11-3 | CASSFGQGATEAFF | TGTGCCAGCAGCTTTGGACAGGGGGCAACTGAAGCTTTCTTT
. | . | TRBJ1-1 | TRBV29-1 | CSVGEETEAFF | TGCAGCGTTGGGGAGGAGACTGAAGCTTTCTTT
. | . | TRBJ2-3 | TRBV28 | CASSLYRASTDTQYF | TGTGCCAGCAGTTTGTACAGGGCTAGCACAGATACGCAGTATTTT
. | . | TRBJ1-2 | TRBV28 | CASSNSLQLAGYTF | TGTGCCAGCAGTAATTCCCTACAGCTGGCTGGCTACACCTTC
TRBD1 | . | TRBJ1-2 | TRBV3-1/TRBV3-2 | CASSINSDRAYGYTF | TGTGCCAGCAGCATCAACTCGGACAGGGCCTATGGCTACACCTTC
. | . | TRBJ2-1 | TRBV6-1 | CASSENGEQFF | TGTGCCAGCAGTGAAAACGGGGAGCAGTTCTTC
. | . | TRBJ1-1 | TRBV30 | CAWSDRPKDTEAFF | TGTGCCTGGAGCGACAGGCCAAAGGACACTGAAGCTTTCTTT
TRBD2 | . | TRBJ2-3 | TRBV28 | CASSYPGGRSTDTQYF | TGTGCCAGCAGCTACCCGGGGGGGAGAAGTACCGATACGCAGTATTTT
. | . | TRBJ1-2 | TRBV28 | CASSRDYGYTF | TGTGCCAGCAGTCGAGACTATGGCTACACCTTC
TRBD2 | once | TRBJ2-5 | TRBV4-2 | CASSQTSGRAYETQYF | TGTGCCAGCAGCCAGACTAGCGGGAGGGCCTATGAGACCCAGTACTTC
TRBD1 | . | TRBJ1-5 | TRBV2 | CASTPGFGTGRSSNQPQHF | TGTGCCAGCACCCCCGGTTTTGGGACAGGGAGGAGCAGCAATCAGCCCCAGCATTTT
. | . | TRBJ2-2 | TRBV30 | CAWRHSTGELFF | TGTGCCTGGAGACATTCCACCGGGGAGCTGTTTTTT
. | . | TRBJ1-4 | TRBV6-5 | CASNRRNEKLFF | TGTGCCAGCAATCGGAGAAATGAAAAACTGTTTTTT
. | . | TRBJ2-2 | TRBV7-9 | CASSRLPGELFF | TGTGCCAGCAGCCGTCTACCCGGGGAGCTGTTTTTT
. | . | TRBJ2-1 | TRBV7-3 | CASSAQVTAGEQFF | TGTGCCAGCAGCGCACAGGTGACCGCAGGTGAGCAGTTCTTC
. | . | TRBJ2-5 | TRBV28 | CASTGHTGETQYF | TGTGCCAGCACCGGACATACTGGGGAGACCCAGTACTTC
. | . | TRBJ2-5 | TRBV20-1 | CSARDRETQYF | TGCAGTGCTAGAGACCGAGAGACCCAGTACTTC
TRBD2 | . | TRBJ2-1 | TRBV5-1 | CASSRGWGASGSTNEQFF | TGCGCCAGCAGCCGGGGCTGGGGGGCTAGCGGGAGTACCAATGAGCAGTTCTTC
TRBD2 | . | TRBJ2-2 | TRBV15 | CATSRELAGAGELFF | TGTGCCACCAGCAGAGAACTAGCGGGAGCCGGGGAGCTGTTTTTT
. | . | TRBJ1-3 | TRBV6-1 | CASSDLQGISGNTIYF | TGTGCCAGCAGTGATCTACAGGGTATCTCTGGAAACACCATATATTTT
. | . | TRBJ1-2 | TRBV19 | CASGSLEGIYGYTF | TGTGCCAGTGGGTCCCTGGAGGGAATCTATGGCTACACCTTC
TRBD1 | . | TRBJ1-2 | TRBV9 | CASSVAQGGGYTF | TGTGCCAGCAGCGTAGCTCAGGGGGGAGGCTACACCTTC
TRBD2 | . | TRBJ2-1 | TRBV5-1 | CASSLDGGTYNEQFF | TGCGCCAGCAGCTTGGACGGGGGGACCTACAATGAGCAGTTCTTC
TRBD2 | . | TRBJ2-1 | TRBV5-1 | CASSFGTSNYEQFF | TGCGCCAGCAGCTTCGGGACTAGCAACTATGAGCAGTTCTTC
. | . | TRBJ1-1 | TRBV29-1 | CSVESNMNTEAFF | TGCAGCGTTGAGTCCAACATGAACACTGAAGCTTTCTTT
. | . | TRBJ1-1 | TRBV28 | CASSSPWGDTEAFF | TGTGCCAGCAGTTCCCCCTGGGGAGACACTGAAGCTTTCTTT
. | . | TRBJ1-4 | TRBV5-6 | CASTLSRGGKLFF | TGTGCCAGCACCCTAAGCCGGGGTGGAAAACTGTTTTTT
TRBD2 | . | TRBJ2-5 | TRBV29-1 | CSASVGGRMQETQYF | TGCAGCGCCTCGGTTGGCGGGAGAATGCAAGAGACCCAGTACTTC
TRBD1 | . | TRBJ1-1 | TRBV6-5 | CASSYMTGGSTEAFF | TGTGCCAGCAGTTACATGACAGGGGGCTCTACTGAAGCTTTCTTT
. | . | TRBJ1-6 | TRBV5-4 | CASSLATGGGAPLHF | TGTGCCAGCAGCTTAGCCACGGGCGGAGGCGCACCCCTCCACTTT
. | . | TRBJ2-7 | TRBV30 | CAWSKGINEQYF | TGTGCCTGGAGTAAGGGGATCAACGAGCAGTACTTC
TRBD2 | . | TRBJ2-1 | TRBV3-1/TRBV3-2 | CASSQGETSGREFF | TGTGCCAGCAGCCAAGGGGAGACTAGCGGGAGGGAATTCTTC
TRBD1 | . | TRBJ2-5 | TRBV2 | CASSEPWDRPRETQYF | TGTGCCAGCAGTGAACCCTGGGACAGACCAAGGGAGACCCAGTACTTC
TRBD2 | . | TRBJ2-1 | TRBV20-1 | CSASSGRAINEQFF | TGCAGTGCTAGTAGCGGGAGGGCCATCAATGAGCAGTTCTTC
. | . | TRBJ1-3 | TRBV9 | CASSVDPGGNTIYF | TGTGCCAGCAGCGTAGACCCAGGGGGAAACACCATATATTTT
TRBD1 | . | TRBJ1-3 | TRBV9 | CASSVAPGQGTGNTIYF | TGTGCCAGCAGCGTAGCACCGGGACAGGGTACTGGAAACACCATATATTTT
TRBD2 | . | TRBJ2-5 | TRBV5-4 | CASSIPGTSGRETQYF | TGTGCCAGCAGCATTCCCGGGACTAGCGGGAGGGAGACCCAGTACTTC
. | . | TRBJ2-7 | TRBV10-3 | CAILRWRESRYEQYF | TGTGCCATCCTAAGGTGGCGGGAAAGCAGGTACGAGCAGTACTTC
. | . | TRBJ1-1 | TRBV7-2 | CASSFFSEAAEAFF | TGTGCCAGCAGCTTTTTTTCAGAAGCGGCTGAAGCTTTCTTT
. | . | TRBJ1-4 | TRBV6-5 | CASTLRFATNEKLFF | TGTGCCAGCACCCTTCGGTTCGCGACTAATGAAAAACTGTTTTTT
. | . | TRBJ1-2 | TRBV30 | CASQEGMFGYTF | TGTGCCTCCCAGGAGGGGATGTTCGGCTACACCTTC
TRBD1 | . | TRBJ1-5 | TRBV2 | CASSGNRGDQPQHF | TGTGCCAGCAGTGGGAACAGGGGAGATCAGCCCCAGCATTTT
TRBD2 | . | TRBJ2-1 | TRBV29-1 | CSVGLAGDNEQFF | TGCAGCGTTGGACTAGCGGGAGACAATGAGCAGTTCTTC